This passage covers 16 T cell receptor beta chains from one sample sequenced in a study of cytomegalovirus exposure and HLA in healthy donors. The PCR contained 60 Vbeta and 13 Jbeta primers. Some clones are missing from TCRdb's copy, which holds only in-frame ones; the method was immunoSEQ multiplex PCR. The sample lists roughly 150,000 clones, approximately 79% occurring once. The sequencing input was PBMCs. These receptors originate from a male donor in good health and CMV-seronegative.

Only one count was recorded for this clone. The chain is built from TRBV29-1 and TRBJ1-5; 8 bases match TRBD1. The CDR3 loop spans 17 amino acids. CDR1 SQVTM and CDR2 ANQGSEA come from the germline V gene. The J segment lost 0 bases and the V segment lost 7 bases, leaving 14 bases of the junction unmatched. CDR3 residues: CSARGDRPPYSNQPQHF. In DNA, the CDR3 is TGCAGCGCCCGAGGGGACAGGCCCCCTTATAGCAATCAGCCCCAGCATTTT.

The chain recombines TRBV7-2 with TRBJ1-2; possibly TRBD1 for D (5 bases). Germline V lookup: CDR1 SGHTA, CDR2 FQGNSA. CDR3 length: 12 amino acids. Deletions cut 8 bases from V and 5 bases from J, with 12 bases between. The CDR3 bases are TGTGCCAGCTCGCGACAGTTATATGGCTACACCTTC. This gives the protein CASSRQLYGYTF. Full variable domain (remainder filled in from reference TRBV7-2 and TRBJ1-2): GAGVSQSPSNKVTEKGKDVELRCDPISGHTALYWYRQSLGQGLEFLIYFQGNSAPDKSGLPSDRFSAERTGGSVSTLTIQRTQQEDSAVYLCASSRQLYGYTFGSGTRLTVV.

V is TRBV9 and J is TRBJ1-2; 7 nucleotides line up with TRBD1. Unmatched junction bases numbered 7, after V lost 1 base and J lost 7 bases. This CDR3 has 14 residues. Germline CDR1 and CDR2: SGDLS and YYNGEE. The chain's CDR3 is CASSVYQAGGGYTF. The DNA of the CDR3 is TGTGCCAGCAGCGTATACCAGGCAGGGGGTGGCTACACCTTC.

This rearrangement joins TRBV7-2 to TRBJ1-3, with 9 bases fitting TRBD1. Trimming cost V 5 bases and J 2 bases; bases outside gene matches: 7. The CDR3 extends over 16 amino acids. Germline assignment: CDR1 SGHTA and CDR2 FQGNSA. The CDR3 here is CASSPRQGGTGNTIYF. CDR3 nucleotide sequence: TGTGCCAGCAGCCCCAGACAGGGGGGAACTGGAAACACCATATATTTT. Complete variable domain (other parts from reference TRBV7-2 and TRBJ1-3): GAGVSQSPSNKVTEKGKDVELRCDPISGHTALYWYRQSLGQGLEFLIYFQGNSAPDKSGLPSDRFSAERTGGSVSTLTIQRTQQEDSAVYLCASSPRQGGTGNTIYFGEGSWLTVV.

This clone came up a few times. The V call is TRBV10-3, the J call TRBJ2-3, with D maybe TRBD1 (6 bases). The CDR3 is 14 amino acids. V was cut by 10 bases and J by 4 bases, with 18 bases left in between. Germline V CDR1 and CDR2: ENHRY, SYGVKD. The DNA for the CDR3 is TGTGCCACCGTCGGACAGCGCGGCCCAGATACGCAGTATTTT. This translates into CATVGQRGPDTQYF.

The table lists this clone with a count of one. The chain couples TRBV9 to TRBJ2-1, with 8 bases matching TRBD2. CDR1 SGDLS and CDR2 YYNGEE come from the germline V gene. The CDR3 has 15 residues. V dropped 2 bases and J dropped 3; count of bases not matched to a gene: 4. The CDR3 sequence is CASSVGGGNYNEQFF. The DNA for the CDR3 is TGTGCCAGCAGCGTCGGGGGGGGAAACTACAATGAGCAGTTCTTC.

V usage is TRBV29-1 and J usage is TRBJ1-1; TRBD1 matches 8 bases. CDR1 and CDR2 (germline): SQVTM, ANQGSEA. The junction had 2 bases not matched to a gene; V was cut back by 1 base and J by 1 base. This CDR3 spans 14 amino acids. CDR3 in DNA: TGCAGCGTTGAAGGGACAGGGACGAACACTGAAGCTTTCTTT. Its translation: CSVEGTGTNTEAFF.

This clone showed up just a few times. V is TRBV5-6 and J is TRBJ2-2; a weak D match, TRBD2 (5 bases). The V end was cut by 0 bases, the J end by 2 bases, with 14 bases between. The CDR3 runs to 17 residues. Germline assignment: CDR1 SGHDT and CDR2 YYEEEE. The DNA for the CDR3 is TGTGCCAGCAGCTTGGCTGGCGGGCGGCCCAACACCGGGGAGCTGTTTTTT. The encoded protein is CASSLAGGRPNTGELFF.

V gene TRBV5-1 combines with J gene TRBJ1-4; possible D gene TRBD1, 5 bases. The CDR3 spans 13 residues. V gave up 2 bases and J gave up 7 bases, with 9 bases separating them. From germline, CDR1 is SGHRS and CDR2 YFSETQ. Here the CDR3 DNA reads TGCGCCAGCAGCTTTGGGGGAGGTGAAAAACTGTTTTTT. Residues: CASSFGGGEKLFF.

This rearrangement joins TRBV25-1 to TRBJ2-5; TRBD1 is a possible D gene (5 bases). The CDR3 sequence is 14 residues long. The V end lost 6 bases, the J end lost 5 bases, and 16 bases lay between the germline ends. CDR1 is MGHDK, CDR2 SYGVNS, per germline. This CDR3 is CASRGRYIDETQYF. DNA for the CDR3: TGTGCCAGCAGGGGGCGATATATAGACGAGACCCAGTACTTC.

This sequence joins TRBV19 and TRBJ2-4, with a tentative D call TRBD1 (6 bases). This CDR3 contains 14 residues. V dropped 8 bases and J dropped 8 bases, with 19 bases sitting between them. Germline assignment: CDR1 LNHDA and CDR2 SQIVND (reference sequence). CDR3 loop: CASQSGEPGDIQYF. The CDR3 DNA follows: TGTGCCAGTCAAAGCGGAGAACCAGGGGACATTCAGTACTTC.

This clone was observed a few times. V usage is TRBV25-1 and J usage is TRBJ2-1; 8 nucleotides align to TRBD2. Germline assignment: CDR1 MGHDK and CDR2 SYGVNS. V lost 4 bases to trimming and J lost 4 bases; unmatched junction nucleotides: 3. The CDR3 is 14 amino acids. The CDR3 reads CASSGSGTYNEQFF. The DNA for the CDR3 is TGTGCCAGCAGTGGTAGCGGGACATACAATGAGCAGTTCTTC.

This chain connects TRBV4-1 to TRBJ1-1; unclear D gene. Trimming took 0 bases from V and 1 from J, leaving 6 bases between them. The germline CDR1 and CDR2 sequences are MGHRA and YSYEKL. This CDR3 region has 14 residues. The CDR3 sequence is CASSQEFGNTEAFF. The CDR3 DNA reads TGCGCCAGCAGCCAAGAGTTCGGGAACACTGAAGCTTTCTTT.

The rearrangement joins TRBV7-9 to TRBJ1-5, with D maybe TRBD1 (5 bases). Trimming shortened V by 1 base and J by 10 bases, and 11 bases separated the two germline ends. This CDR3 region has 13 residues. The V gene's germline CDR1 is SEHNR and CDR2 FQNEAQ (reference sequence). The CDR3 loop reads CASSLVQGRPQHF. The CDR3 DNA is TGTGCCAGCAGCTTAGTGCAGGGCAGACCCCAGCATTTT. Full variable domain (outside the CDR3, taken from reference TRBV7-9 and TRBJ1-5): DTGVSQNPRHKITKRGQNVTFRCDPISEHNRLYWYRQTLGQGPEFLTYFQNEAQLEKSRLLSDRFSAERPKGSFSTLEIQRTEQGDSAMYLCASSLVQGRPQHFGDGTRLSIL.

This clone was seen a handful of times. This chain connects TRBV9 to TRBJ1-2; D ambiguous. Germline V gives CDR1 SGDLS, CDR2 YYNGEE. CDR3 size: 14 residues. V was trimmed by 0 bases and J by 4 bases, leaving 10 bases between them. In DNA form, the CDR3 reads TGTGCCAGCAGCGTAGCGGCGGAGTTCTATGGCTACACCTTC. Amino acid sequence: CASSVAAEFYGYTF.

This chain uses TRBV30 with TRBJ2-3; D might be TRBD2 (6 bases). The CDR3 length is 15 residues. Germline loops: CDR1 GTSNPN, CDR2 SVGIG (reference sequence). Trimming shortened V by 3 bases and J by 4 bases, and 17 bases separated the two germline ends. The CDR3 bases are TGTGCCTGGAGGTGGTCTGGAGGGCCGGCAGATACGCAGTATTTT. Encoded protein: CAWRWSGGPADTQYF.